The 23 T cell receptor beta chains below come from one sample, sequenced in a study of T cell changes during pregnancy in multiple sclerosis (dated by TCRdb to the late 2010s). Libraries were prepared through the immunoSEQ multiplex PCR assay. In TCRdb, the immuneACCESS table is reduced to in-frame sequences with V and J assigned. These tables do not hold every clone; where another copy was compared, an unresolved V gene accounts for under half, and the others remain unexplained. Present in this sample are 90,000 or so clones, 85% to 95% of which were seen just once. The top ten hold 0.95% of the sample. The sample in question was peripheral blood, obtained before pregnancy. These receptors were collected from a female donor with multiple sclerosis, enrolled in a pregnancy study.

The chain recombines TRBV28 with TRBJ1-1; possibly TRBD1 for D (6 bases). The CDR3 has 14 residues. CDR1 is MDHEN and CDR2 is SYDVKM in the germline V gene. With 3 bases removed from V and 4 bases from J, the gap between germline ends came to 12 bases. The CDR3 here is CASSFQGGVTEAFF. CDR3 nucleotides: TGTGCCAGCAGTTTTCAAGGGGGAGTCACTGAAGCTTTCTTT.

A single count supports this clone. This sequence joins TRBV27 and TRBJ1-2; D gene uncertain. V shed 6 bases and J shed 0 bases, with 20 bases lying between them. The CDR3 runs to 17 residues. Looked up from germline, CDR1 is MNHEY and CDR2 is SMNVEV (reference sequence). The CDR3 loop is CASSPSFAARANYGYTF. The DNA of the CDR3 is TGTGCCAGCAGCCCGTCATTCGCAGCCCGGGCTAACTATGGCTACACCTTC.

This clone was counted a single time. This chain uses TRBV18 with TRBJ1-4; D is undetermined. The CDR3 runs to 15 residues. V was shortened by 1 base and J by 0 bases, with 6 bases between the two germline ends. Germline CDR1 is KGHSH and CDR2 is LQKENI. CDR3: CASSPRESTNEKLFF. In nucleotides, the CDR3 is TGTGCCAGCTCACCACGAGAATCAACTAATGAAAAACTGTTTTTT.

The rearrangement uses TRBV5-4 and TRBJ2-1, with 16 bases lining up with TRBD2. The CDR3 consists of 16 residues. The V gene end was trimmed by 5 bases and the J gene end by 8 bases; junction bases not matched to a gene: 7. CDR1 and CDR2 from the germline V gene are SGHNT and YYREEE (reference sequence). CDR3 sequence reads: CASSSGTSGRADEQFF. The CDR3 DNA reads as TGTGCCAGCAGTTCCGGGACTAGCGGGAGGGCCGATGAGCAGTTCTTC.

This rearrangement joins TRBV9 to TRBJ2-5; possibly TRBD1 for D (6 bases). V was clipped by 2 bases and J by 4 bases, with 24 bases between them. Germline values: CDR1 SGDLS, CDR2 YYNGEE. CDR3 length equals 18 residues. The DNA for the CDR3 is TGTGCCAGCAGCGTTACCGGGTTCAGCCAGGGGTTGGGAGAGACCCAGTACTTC. Protein product: CASSVTGFSQGLGETQYF.

As concerns this clone: Other DNA sequences within the sample encode an identical CDR3. This sequence joins TRBV29-1 and TRBJ1-5, with 7 nucleotides matching TRBD1. The CDR3 is made up of 13 amino acids. Germline V lookup: CDR1 SQVTM, CDR2 ANQGSEA. The J segment lost 3 bases and the V segment lost 5 bases, leaving 4 bases of the junction unmatched. CDR3 bases: TGCAGCGTTCGGGACAGCCCCAATCAGCCCCAGCATTTT. Encoded protein: CSVRDSPNQPQHF.

The chain carries TRBV19 and TRBJ1-1, with D unresolved. This CDR3 has 13 amino acids. Germline CDR1 and CDR2: LNHDA and SQIVND (reference sequence). Trimming removed 5 bases at V and 0 bases at J, with 7 bases between. This CDR3 is CASSYAVNTEAFF. CDR3 nucleotide sequence: TGTGCCAGTAGTTACGCAGTGAACACTGAAGCTTTCTTT.

This clone was recorded once. The rearrangement links TRBV7-3 to TRBJ2-3, with TRBD1 matching over 7 bases. Germline V lookup: CDR1 SGHTA, CDR2 FQGTGA. CDR3 length equals 14 residues. Trimming cost V 4 bases and J 1 base; bases outside gene matches: 2. The CDR3 DNA reads as TGTGCCAGCAGCTATGGACAGGGCACAGATACGCAGTATTTT. It yields the protein CASSYGQGTDTQYF.

The rearrangement joins TRBV27 to TRBJ1-5, with 8 bases aligning to TRBD1. CDR1 is MNHEY and CDR2 is SMNVEV in the germline V gene (reference sequence). Trimming cost V 2 bases and J 6 bases; bases outside gene matches: 0. The length of the CDR3 is 13 residues. The CDR3 here is CASSLQGAQPQHF. CDR3 in DNA: TGTGCCAGCAGTTTACAGGGGGCTCAGCCCCAGCATTTT.

This chain links TRBV28 with TRBJ1-2; 8 bases are a match to TRBD1. Germline loops: CDR1 MDHEN, CDR2 SYDVKM. With 5 bases clipped from V and 3 bases from J, the junction kept 5 bases outside the gene matches. This CDR3 has 14 amino acids. CDR3 nucleotides: TGTGCCAGCAGTGATAACAGGGGGGACTATGGCTACACCTTC. Its translation: CASSDNRGDYGYTF.

The V gene is TRBV25-1, the J gene TRBJ2-1, with 7 positions matching TRBD2. The CDR3 has 16 amino acids. CDR1 and CDR2 from the germline V gene are MGHDK and SYGVNS. Germline trimming cut 1 base from V and 3 bases from J; bases unmatched to any gene: 6. The CDR3 sequence is CASSESGTISYNEQFF. CDR3 nucleotides: TGTGCCAGCAGTGAATCGGGGACTATAAGCTACAATGAGCAGTTCTTC.

The chain uses TRBV19 and TRBJ2-1, with 13 nucleotides matching TRBD2. CDR3 length equals 19 residues. Germline V lookup: CDR1 LNHDA, CDR2 SQIVND (reference sequence). Trimming took 5 bases from V and 0 from J; bases not matched to a gene: 10. CDR3 sequence reads: CASSLRLAGGSYSYNEQFF. The CDR3 DNA reads as TGTGCCAGTAGTCTAAGACTAGCGGGAGGCTCATACTCCTACAATGAGCAGTTCTTC.

The rearrangement uses TRBV2 and TRBJ2-1; 11 bases are a match to TRBD2. This CDR3 spans 18 amino acids. Germline values: CDR1 SNHLY, CDR2 FYNNEI. Trimming took 1 base from V and 0 from J; bases not matched to a gene: 5. This CDR3 is CASSEVGLAASSYNEQFF. CDR3 DNA: TGTGCCAGCAGTGAAGTGGGACTAGCGGCGAGCTCCTACAATGAGCAGTTCTTC.

The chain couples TRBV11-3 to TRBJ2-7; 9 bases map to TRBD1. V gave up 1 base and J gave up 6 bases; unmatched junction bases: 10. This CDR3 has 16 amino acids. Germline values: CDR1 SGHNT, CDR2 YENEEA. The CDR3 is CASSLVPLGTGFEQYF. In nucleotides, the CDR3 is TGTGCCAGCAGCTTAGTCCCGCTTGGGACAGGGTTCGAGCAGTACTTC. Together with reference TRBV11-3 and TRBJ2-7, the CDR3 gives the full variable domain: EAGVVQSPRYKIIEKKQPVAFWCNPISGHNTLYWYLQNLGQGPELLIRYENEEAVDDSQLPKDRFSAERLKGVDSTLKIQPAELGDSAVYLCASSLVPLGTGFEQYFGPGTRLTVT.

The V gene is TRBV4-1, the J gene TRBJ2-7, with TRBD1 matching over 8 bases. V lost 1 base and J lost 3; bases outside the gene matches: 11. Per germline, CDR1 MGHRA and CDR2 YSYEKL. The CDR3 spans 17 residues. The CDR3 loop reads CASSQGNFATGVYEQYF. The CDR3 DNA sequence: TGCGCCAGCAGCCAAGGAAATTTTGCGACAGGGGTCTACGAGCAGTACTTC.

This rearrangement joins TRBV9 to TRBJ2-5, with 15 bases identical to TRBD2. Germline V gene lookup returns CDR1 SGDLS and CDR2 YYNGEE. The CDR3 is 18 amino acids. The trim removed 3 bases at V and 0 bases at J, leaving 6 bases unmatched. The CDR3 protein is CASSGPGLAGGHQETQYF. The CDR3, as DNA: TGTGCCAGCAGCGGGCCGGGACTAGCGGGGGGACACCAAGAGACCCAGTACTTC.

The V and J genes are TRBV29-1 and TRBJ1-2; the match to TRBD1 covers 9 bases. V lost 2 bases to trimming and J lost 3 bases; unmatched junction nucleotides: 16. CDR3 length: 18 residues. Germline lookup yields CDR1 SQVTM and CDR2 ANQGSEA. The CDR3 DNA reads TGCAGCGTTGAATTATATGGACAGGGGAGGCCGGGAGACTATGGCTACACCTTC. This codes for CSVELYGQGRPGDYGYTF. Using reference TRBV29-1 and TRBJ1-2 for the parts outside the CDR3, the full variable domain is SAVISQKPSRDICQRGTSLTIQCQVDSQVTMMFWYRQQPGQSLTLIATANQGSEATYESGFVIDKFPISRPNLTFSTLTVSNMSPEDSSIYLCSVELYGQGRPGDYGYTFGSGTRLTVV.

V is TRBV9 and J is TRBJ1-5; 8 positions agree with TRBD1. The CDR3 is made up of 14 amino acids. Germline CDR1 SGDLS, CDR2 YYNGEE. V lost 0 bases, J lost 6 bases, and 2 bases stayed unmatched. CDR3 sequence reads: CASSVAGGGQPQHF. For the CDR3, the DNA is TGTGCCAGCAGCGTAGCAGGGGGCGGTCAGCCCCAGCATTTT.

This clone was counted between two and nine times. The genes are TRBV14 and TRBJ1-1; D is uncertain. V was shortened by 4 bases and J by 6 bases, with 15 bases between the two germline ends. This CDR3 region has 14 residues. Germline V CDR1 and CDR2: SGHDN, FVKESK. CDR3 nucleotide sequence: TGTGCCAGCAGCCGCGGAGAGGGTTTAGCTGAAGCTTTCTTT. Amino acid sequence: CASSRGEGLAEAFF.

CDR3 in amino acids: CASSPGTGNEQFF. The CDR3 bases are TGTGCCAGCTCACCCGGGACAGGCAATGAGCAGTTCTTC. This chain uses TRBV18 with TRBJ2-1; 8 bases fit TRBD1. The CDR3 is 13 amino acids. Trimming removed 3 bases from V and 6 bases from J; junction bases left unmatched: 1. CDR1 and CDR2 from the germline V gene are KGHSH and LQKENI.

This clone has only one observation. The V call is TRBV29-1, the J call TRBJ1-5, with a weak D call TRBD1 (5 bases). The CDR3 loop spans 13 amino acids. Per the germline V gene, CDR1 is SQVTM and CDR2 is ANQGSEA. The V and J ends lost 4 bases and 4 bases respectively, with 11 bases between them. CDR3 sequence reads: CSVGSGLNQPQHF. The CDR3 nucleotides are TGCAGCGTTGGATCGGGACTAAATCAGCCCCAGCATTTT.

The rearrangement links TRBV6-6 to TRBJ1-2; no clear D gene. CDR1 is MNHNY, CDR2 SVGAGI, per germline (reference sequence). The length of the CDR3 is 15 residues. Between the trimmed V and J ends, which lost 6 bases and 4 bases, there was a span of 18 bases. CDR3 DNA: TGTGCCAGCAGATCCCGCCAGGAGGGCCGCTATGGCTACACCTTC. Amino acid sequence: CASRSRQEGRYGYTF.

J is TRBJ1-2 and V is TRBV6-5, with 9 bases that match TRBD1. J gave up 6 bases and V 7 bases, and 6 bases lay outside the gene matches. The germline CDR1 and CDR2 sequences are MNHEY and SVGAGI. The CDR3 sequence is 13 residues long. CDR3 sequence reads: CASTYRTGDGYTF. Here the CDR3 DNA reads TGTGCCAGCACTTATCGGACAGGGGATGGCTACACCTTC.